This TCR beta chain was sequenced for a study of shared clonotypes between healthy human individuals. The CDR3 loop spans 15 amino acids. In germline, CDR1 is KGHSH, CDR2 LQKENI. Deletions cut 1 base from V and 5 bases from J, with 9 bases between. The table came from immunoSEQ multiplex PCR; TCRdb's copy has only in-frame clones and leaves some out. The table includes around 2,000,000 clones, roughly 94% detected once. V gene TRBV18 combines with J gene TRBJ1-6, with D maybe TRBD1 (5 bases). This clonotype was obtained from a man between 18 and 29 years old in good health. The sequencing input was naive CD4+ T cells sorted from blood. Subset specified: CD45RA+ positively selected. This CDR3 reads CASSPQAGNNSPLHF. DNA for the CDR3: TGTGCCAGCTCACCACAGGCAGGGAATAATTCACCCCTCCACTTT.